The 5 T cell receptor beta chains below were found in one sample sequenced in a study of blood T cell repertoires in COVID-19. Assay: immunoSEQ multiplex PCR; the TCRdb copy retains only in-frame clones and omits some. Found here are around 270,000 clones, approximately 87% of them singletons; the top ten hold about 2.1%. The sample taken for sequencing was peripheral blood. These receptors were taken from a woman aged 45-65 years with acute or convalescent COVID-19.

The J gene is TRBJ1-1, the V gene TRBV30; the match to TRBD1 covers 10 bases. V dropped 4 bases and J dropped 1; count of bases not matched to a gene: 6. Germline CDR1 is GTSNPN and CDR2 is SVGIG (reference sequence). CDR3 length equals 15 residues. Here the CDR3 reads CAWTRQGAANTEAFF. In DNA form, the CDR3 reads TGTGCCTGGACTCGACAGGGGGCGGCGAACACTGAAGCTTTCTTT.

The V call is TRBV11-2, the J call TRBJ2-5; tentative D call: TRBD1 (6 bases). Germline assignment: CDR1 SGHAT and CDR2 FQNNGV. Trimming pared 3 bases from V and 4 bases from J, leaving 12 bases between. This CDR3 contains 14 residues. CDR3 DNA: TGTGCCAGCAGCTTTGGGGGCCCACGAGAGACCCAGTACTTC. It encodes CASSFGGPRETQYF.

The rearrangement joins TRBV12-5 to TRBJ2-1; D may be TRBD2 (6 bases). This CDR3 has 12 residues. V was trimmed by 9 bases and J by 5 bases, leaving 11 bases between them. Germline V gene data show CDR1 as LGHNT and CDR2 as FRNRAP. The CDR3 region has the DNA TGTGCTAGCGGGGGTTGGGACAATGAGCAGTTCTTC. Its translation: CASGGWDNEQFF.

The CDR3 here is CASSQQGVSYNEQFF. CDR3 sequence (DNA): TGTGCCAGCAGCCAGCAGGGGGTCTCCTACAATGAGCAGTTCTTC. The chain links TRBV7-3 to TRBJ2-1; 7 bases map to TRBD1. Losses at the gene ends were 5 bases for V and 0 bases for J; bases not matched to a gene: 4. In germline, CDR1 is SGHTA, CDR2 FQGTGA. The CDR3 contains 15 residues.

The chain uses TRBV19 and TRBJ1-4; TRBD1 matches 8 bases. Trimming at V came to 5 bases and at J to 10 bases, leaving 15 bases not matched to a gene. This CDR3 has 16 amino acids. The germline V gene encodes CDR1 LNHDA and CDR2 SQIVND (reference sequence). CDR3 nucleotide sequence: TGTGCCAGTAGTCTTCAGGGGGCCGTACAAACCGGAAAACTGTTTTTT. It translates to CASSLQGAVQTGKLFF.